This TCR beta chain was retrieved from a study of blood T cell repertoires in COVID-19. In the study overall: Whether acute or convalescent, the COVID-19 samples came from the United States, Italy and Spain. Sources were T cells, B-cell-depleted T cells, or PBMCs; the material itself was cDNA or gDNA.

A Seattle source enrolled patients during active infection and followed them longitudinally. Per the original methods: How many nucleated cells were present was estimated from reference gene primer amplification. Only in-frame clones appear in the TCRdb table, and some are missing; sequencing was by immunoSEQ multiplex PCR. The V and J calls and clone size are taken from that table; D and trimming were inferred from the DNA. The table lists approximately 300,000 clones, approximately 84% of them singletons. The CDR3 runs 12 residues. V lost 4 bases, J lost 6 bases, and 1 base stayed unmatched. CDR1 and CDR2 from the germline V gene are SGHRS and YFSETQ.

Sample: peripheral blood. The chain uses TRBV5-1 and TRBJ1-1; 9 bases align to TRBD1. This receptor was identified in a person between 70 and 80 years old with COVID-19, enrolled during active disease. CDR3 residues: CASSRTGAEAFF. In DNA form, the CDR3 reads TGCGCCAGCAGCCGGACAGGGGCTGAAGCTTTCTTT.